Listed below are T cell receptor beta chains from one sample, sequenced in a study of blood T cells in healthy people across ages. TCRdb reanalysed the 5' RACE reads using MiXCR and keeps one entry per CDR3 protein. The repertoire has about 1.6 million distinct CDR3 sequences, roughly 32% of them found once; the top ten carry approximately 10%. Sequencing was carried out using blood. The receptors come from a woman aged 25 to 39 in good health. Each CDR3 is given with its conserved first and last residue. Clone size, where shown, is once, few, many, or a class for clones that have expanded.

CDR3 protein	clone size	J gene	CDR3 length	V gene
CASSSGGRLNTGELFF	NA	TRBJ2-2	16	TRBV5-1
CASSSAKNNEQFF	many	TRBJ2-1	13	TRBV5-1
CASSQQGGTGVTYNEQFF	NA	TRBJ2-1	18	TRBV2
CASSRGGGDGSEQYF	NA	TRBJ2-7	15	TRBV5-1
CASSQNYRSLGYGYTF	few	TRBJ1-2	16	TRBV4-2
CSAKTGPNTEAFF	NA	TRBJ1-1	13	TRBV20-1
CSVVGLAGYEQYF	few	TRBJ2-7	13	TRBV29-1
CRSGQGAGEQFF	NA	TRBJ2-1	12	TRBV20-1
CSASDYEQYF	many	TRBJ2-7	10	TRBV20-1
CASSVGSFRGGSETQYF	NA	TRBJ2-5	17	TRBV9